The rows below give T cell receptor beta chains drawn from one sample of a study of control samples from healthy donors and cancer patients. Profiled with immunoSEQ multiplex PCR; TCRdb holds only in-frame clones, not every one. The table lists about 84,000 clones, approximately 80% of them singletons, with around 10% in the top ten. Input material: PBMCs. All receptors derive from a man aged 60-69 years with head and neck cancer. Each CDR3 is given with its conserved first and last residue. D genes are given only for firm matches. Only part of the rows carry a size: once, few, many, or a class if the clone is expanded.

DNA	CDR3	D	V	J	size
TGTGCCAGCAGTAACACAGTAACCCAGTACTTC	CASSNTVTQYF	-	TRBV6-5	TRBJ2-7	-
TGTGCCAGCATATACCAGTTACAGGGCTCCACGGTTAATTCACCCCTCCACTTT	CASIYQLQGSTVNSPLHF	-	TRBV2	TRBJ1-6	-
TGTGCCAGTAGTCCCGGACAGACAGGGGAGCAGTACTTC	CASSPGQTGEQYF	TRBD1	TRBV19	TRBJ2-7	-
TGTGCCAGCAGCTTATCGGGAGGGGGTACAGATACGCAGTATTTT	CASSLSGGGTDTQYF	TRBD2	TRBV11-3	TRBJ2-3	-
TGTGCCAGCAGCAGTATTTCGAGCAGGCGCCAAAGACCGAACACCGGGGAGCTGTTTTTT	CASSSISSRRQRPNTGELFF	-	TRBV21-1	TRBJ2-2	-
TGTGCCAGCAGCTTACCCGGACCCTACGAGCAGTACTTC	CASSLPGPYEQYF	-	TRBV11-2	TRBJ2-7	-
TGTGCCATCAGTGTGACTAGCGGGAGTACAGATACGCAGTATTTT	CAISVTSGSTDTQYF	TRBD2	TRBV10-3	TRBJ2-3	-
TGTGCCAGTAGTATTTTTGGGGGAGGCTTGTCCTACAATGAGCAGTTCTTC	CASSIFGGGLSYNEQFF	-	TRBV19	TRBJ2-1	-
TGTGCCAGCAGTTTCCGCAGGCGTAATGAGCAGTTCTTC	CASSFRRRNEQFF	-	TRBV12-3/TRBV12-4	TRBJ2-1	few
TGTGCCAGCTCCCGGTGGGGCCATCACTCCCCACCGAACACCGGGGAGCTGTTTTTT	CASSRWGHHSPPNTGELFF	-	TRBV5-6	TRBJ2-2	-
TGTGCCAGCAGCAGAAGACTCCGGACTAGCGGGAGCATTTGGAGTTACGAGCAGTACTTC	CASSRRLRTSGSIWSYEQYF	TRBD2	TRBV3-1/TRBV3-2	TRBJ2-7	-
TGTGCCAGCAGTTTGCCACCGGGACAGGGAGAAGGCTACACCTTC	CASSLPPGQGEGYTF	TRBD1	TRBV28	TRBJ1-2	-
TGTGCCAGCAGACCTTCGGGAGGGACTGGAAACACCATATATTTT	CASRPSGGTGNTIYF	-	TRBV25-1	TRBJ1-3	-
TGTGCCAGTTGCTCGGGTTTGGGTAATGAAAAACTGTTTTTT	CASCSGLGNEKLFF	-	TRBV6-5	TRBJ1-4	-
TGTGCCACCAGAGGACAGCCCAACACTGAAGCTTTCTTT	CATRGQPNTEAFF	-	TRBV24-1	TRBJ1-1	-
TGTGCCAGCAGTTTAAGGGCTAGCGGGAGCTATGAGCAGTTCTTC	CASSLRASGSYEQFF	TRBD2	TRBV27	TRBJ2-1	-
TGTGCCAGCACTCAACTAGCGGGAATCGGGGAGCTGTTTTTT	CASTQLAGIGELFF	TRBD2	TRBV27	TRBJ2-2	-
TGTGCCGCACAGGTGGGAGCCTATAATGAAAAACTGTTTTTT	CAAQVGAYNEKLFF	-	TRBV6-5	TRBJ1-4	-
TGTGCCAGCAGTTCCGGGACTAGCGGGATAGTTTACGAGCAGTACTTC	CASSSGTSGIVYEQYF	TRBD2	TRBV6-5	TRBJ2-7	-
TGTGCCAGCAGTTACTCTTGGGGGCCCGGGGAGCTGTTTTTT	CASSYSWGPGELFF	-	TRBV6-5	TRBJ2-2	few
TGTGCCAGCAGGCCAAGGGGACAGGGTTCCTACGAGCAGTACTTC	CASRPRGQGSYEQYF	TRBD1	TRBV7-9	TRBJ2-7	-
TGCAGCGCCTGTAGGTGGGACAGGGAATTTAATGAGCAGTTCTTC	CSACRWDREFNEQFF	TRBD1	TRBV29-1	TRBJ2-1	-
TGTGCCAGCAGCCGCGGGGGAAGCTCCTACGAGCAGTACTTC	CASSRGGSSYEQYF	TRBD2	TRBV28	TRBJ2-7	-
TGTGCCAGCAGTGAACGGGAGACCCAGTACTTC	CASSERETQYF	-	TRBV6-1	TRBJ2-5	-
TGTGCTAGTGGCTGGGACAGAGGAGAGACCCAGTACTTC	CASGWDRGETQYF	TRBD1	TRBV12-5	TRBJ2-5	-
TGTGCTAGTGGTTTGGCCCCAGGGACCGGGGAGCTGTTTTTT	CASGLAPGTGELFF	-	TRBV12-5	TRBJ2-2	-
TGTGCCAGCACCCGACAGGCTCTTGAAGCTTTCTTT	CASTRQALEAFF	-	TRBV12-3/TRBV12-4	TRBJ1-1	-
TGTGCCACCAGTGATCCCCGACTAGCGGGAGCAGAGGGGGAGCTGTTTTTT	CATSDPRLAGAEGELFF	TRBD2	TRBV24-1	TRBJ2-2	-
TGTGCCAGCAGCTTAGATCTGGGGACAGGGAGCACAGATACGCAGTATTTT	CASSLDLGTGSTDTQYF	TRBD1	TRBV11-2	TRBJ2-3	-
TGTGCCAGCCAACTAGCTCGCGCAGATACGCAGTATTTT	CASQLARADTQYF	-	TRBV19	TRBJ2-3	-
TGCAGCGCCGGTTCACAGGGGAATGGCTACACCTTC	CSAGSQGNGYTF	TRBD1	TRBV29-1	TRBJ1-2	few
TGTGCCAGCAGCACCCAGACCGGGGGCCTTAATGAAAAACTGTTTTTT	CASSTQTGGLNEKLFF	-	TRBV7-9	TRBJ1-4	-
TGCGCCAGCAGCTTACGGAGAAAAACGGGAGATACGCAGTATTTT	CASSLRRKTGDTQYF	-	TRBV5-1	TRBJ2-3	-